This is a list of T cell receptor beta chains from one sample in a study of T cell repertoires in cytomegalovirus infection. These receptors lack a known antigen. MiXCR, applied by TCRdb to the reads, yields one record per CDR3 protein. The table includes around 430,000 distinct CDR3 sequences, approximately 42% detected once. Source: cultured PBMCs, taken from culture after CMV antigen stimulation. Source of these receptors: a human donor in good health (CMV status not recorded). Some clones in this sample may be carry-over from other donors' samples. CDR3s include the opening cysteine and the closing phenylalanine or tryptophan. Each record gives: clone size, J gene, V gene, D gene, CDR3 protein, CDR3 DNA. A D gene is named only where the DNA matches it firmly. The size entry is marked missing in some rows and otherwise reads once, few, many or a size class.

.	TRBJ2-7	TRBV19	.	CASSTGLSYEQYF	TGTGCCAGTAGCACAGGCCTCTCCTACGAGCAGTACTTC
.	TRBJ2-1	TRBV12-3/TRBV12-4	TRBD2	CASSSRRERYNEQFF	TGTGCCAGCAGTTCCCGGCGGGAGAGGTACAATGAGCAGTTCTTC
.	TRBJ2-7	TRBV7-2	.	CASSLDRVGGEQYF	TGTGCCAGCAGCTTAGACAGGGTTGGCGGCGAGCAGTACTTC
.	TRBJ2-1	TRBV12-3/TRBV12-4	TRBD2	CASSRGDAYNEQFF	TGTGCCAGCAGCCGGGGGGACGCCTACAATGAGCAGTTCTTC
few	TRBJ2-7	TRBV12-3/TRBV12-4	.	CASSFGAAYVEQYF	TGTGCCAGCAGTTTTGGTGCGGCTTACGTGGAGCAGTACTTC
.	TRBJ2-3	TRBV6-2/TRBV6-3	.	CASSYTADTQYF	TGTGCCAGCAGTTACACGGCAGATACGCAGTATTTT
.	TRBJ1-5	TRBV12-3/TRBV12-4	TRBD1	CASSQTGGGQPQHF	TGTGCCAGCAGTCAGACAGGGGGGGGTCAGCCCCAGCATTTT
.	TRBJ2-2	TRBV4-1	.	CASSPRAGSELFF	TGCGCCAGCAGCCCAAGAGCCGGGTCGGAGCTGTTTTTT
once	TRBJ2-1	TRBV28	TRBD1	CASSTIGTGLGNEQFF	TGTGCCAGCAGTACCATCGGGACAGGGCTGGGCAATGAGCAGTTCTTC
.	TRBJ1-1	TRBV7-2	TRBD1	CASSVRDRGLNTEAFF	TGTGCCAGCAGCGTCCGGGACAGAGGCCTTAACACTGAAGCTTTCTTT
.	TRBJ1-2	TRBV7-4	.	CAREAPGNDGYTF	TGTGCCAGAGAGGCCCCGGGCAACGATGGCTACACCTTC
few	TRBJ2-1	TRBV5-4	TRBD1	CASSTRTGYYNEQFF	TGTGCCAGCAGCACCCGGACAGGATACTACAATGAGCAGTTCTTC
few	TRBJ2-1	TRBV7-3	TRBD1	CASSFPDRGPGGNEQFF	TGTGCCAGCAGCTTCCCGGACAGGGGCCCAGGGGGCAATGAGCAGTTCTTC
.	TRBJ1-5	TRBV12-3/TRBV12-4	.	CASRAAGHLNQPQHF	TGTGCCAGCAGGGCCGCGGGACACCTCAATCAGCCCCAGCATTTT
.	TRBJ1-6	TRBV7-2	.	CASSLNREPSYNSPLHF	TGTGCCAGCAGCCTGAACAGGGAGCCTTCCTATAATTCACCCCTCCACTTT
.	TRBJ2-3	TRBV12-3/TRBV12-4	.	CASRSLGGAEDTQYF	TGTGCCAGCAGGAGCCTGGGGGGGGCCGAAGATACGCAGTATTTT
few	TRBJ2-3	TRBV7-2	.	CASSLGLHTDTQYF	TGTGCCAGCAGCTTGGGACTCCACACAGATACGCAGTATTTT
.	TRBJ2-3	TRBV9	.	CASSVTPSWIVNTQYF	TGTGCCAGCAGCGTAACCCCCTCTTGGATTGTAAATACGCAGTATTTT
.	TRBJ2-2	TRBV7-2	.	CATYKGGLNTGELFF	TGTGCCACCTATAAGGGAGGACTTAACACCGGGGAGCTGTTTTTT
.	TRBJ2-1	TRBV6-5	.	CASSYSGPNDNEQFF	TGTGCCAGCAGTTATAGCGGCCCCAATGACAATGAGCAGTTCTTC